This entry lists 21 T cell receptor beta chains sequenced from one sample in a study of beta chain features in type 1 diabetes. Overall study findings and caveats: There was a moderate but significant shortening of TCRB CDR3s in all four CD4+ subsets of Type 1 diabetes patients.

Their specific antigens are unknown. Sequenced material consisted of expressed TCRB transcripts (all of the isolated RNA was reverse transcribed). Method: immunoSEQ multiplex PCR; TCRdb's copy keeps in-frame clones and lacks some. The repertoire holds 550,000 to 850,000 clones, with roughly 13% as singletons. Sequencing was carried out using naive CD4+ T cells from blood. The receptor source for this set is a man younger than 35 with type 1 diabetes.

The rearrangement joins TRBV19 to TRBJ2-2, with 9 bases lining up with TRBD1. The V gene's germline CDR1 is LNHDA and CDR2 SQIVND (reference sequence). The CDR3 is 16 amino acids. The trim removed 7 bases at V and 6 bases at J, leaving 12 bases unmatched. The CDR3 loop is CASTSRGTGRAGELFF. CDR3 bases: TGTGCCAGTACCTCAAGGGGGACAGGGAGGGCCGGGGAGCTGTTTTTT.

The chain carries TRBV30 and TRBJ2-7; D is uncertain. Germline V lookup: CDR1 GTSNPN, CDR2 SVGIG (reference sequence). Trimming took off 5 bases at V and 3 bases at J, with 8 bases between the two ends. CDR3 length: 11 residues. The CDR3 bases are TGTGCCTGGGGAATCCTCTACGAGCAGTACTTC. Amino acids: CAWGILYEQYF.

This clone was seen many times. The chain is built from TRBV14 and TRBJ2-1; tentative D call: TRBD2 (5 bases). Germline CDR1 SGHDN, CDR2 FVKESK. The CDR3 is made up of 15 amino acids. V lost 4 bases, J lost 3 bases, and 13 bases lay in between. This CDR3 reads CASSPMRAYYNEQFF. The CDR3, as DNA: TGTGCCAGCAGCCCCATGAGGGCCTACTACAATGAGCAGTTCTTC.

The table lists this clone with a few counts. The chain couples TRBV6-5 to TRBJ1-1; D is perhaps TRBD1 (5 bases). The CDR3 loop spans 14 amino acids. Germline loops: CDR1 MNHEY, CDR2 SVGAGI. Trimming cost V 0 bases and J 0 bases, with 5 bases left between them. CDR3 nucleotides: TGTGCCAGCAGTTACTCGGGGGTGAACACTGAAGCTTTCTTT. Translating it yields CASSYSGVNTEAFF.

This clone was detected only a few times. CDR3 DNA: TGTGCCGACAAGCCAGGCCTGAACACTGAAGCTTTCTTT. It specifies CADKPGLNTEAFF. This sequence joins TRBV2 and TRBJ1-1; D not resolved. Trimming shortened V by 11 bases and J by 0 bases, and 13 bases separated the two germline ends. Germline V gene lookup returns CDR1 SNHLY and CDR2 FYNNEI. The CDR3 totals 13 residues.

The chain carries TRBV15 and TRBJ2-1; D unclear. Germline values: CDR1 LNHNV, CDR2 YYDKDF (reference sequence). Trimming stripped 0 bases from V and 3 bases from J, with 12 bases between. CDR3 size: 16 residues. The CDR3 nucleotides read TGTGCCACCAGCAGAGAGGTCGGGTCTAACTACAATGAGCAGTTCTTC. Translating it yields CATSREVGSNYNEQFF.

The chain combines TRBV6-5 with TRBJ1-2; TRBD1 might be the D (5 bases). Trimming shortened V by 2 bases and J by 7 bases, and 11 bases separated the two germline ends. The length of the CDR3 is 13 residues. Germline loops: CDR1 MNHEY, CDR2 SVGAGI. This CDR3 reads CASSYAAGSGYTF. The CDR3 region has the DNA TGTGCCAGCAGTTACGCGGCAGGGAGTGGCTACACCTTC.

On this clone: Other DNA sequences from this sample encode an identical CDR3 as well. The chain carries TRBV30 and TRBJ2-5; no definite D call. Trimming pared 0 bases from V and 3 bases from J, leaving 2 bases between. CDR1 and CDR2 (germline): GTSNPN, SVGIG (reference sequence). The CDR3 runs to 11 residues. Here the CDR3 reads CAWSVEETQYF. For the CDR3, the DNA is TGTGCCTGGAGTGTGGAAGAGACCCAGTACTTC.

This clone has more than one count but fewer than ten. This chain joins TRBV29-1 and TRBJ2-4; D uncertain. V lost 0 bases and J 1 base, leaving 4 bases between the germline ends. This CDR3 has 13 amino acids. Per germline, CDR1 SQVTM and CDR2 ANQGSEA. The chain's CDR3 is CSVEDRAKNIQYF. DNA of the CDR3: TGCAGCGTTGAAGATCGGGCCAAAAACATTCAGTACTTC.

The rearrangement joins TRBV30 to TRBJ1-6; the D gene is possibly TRBD1 (5 bases). Per germline, CDR1 GTSNPN and CDR2 SVGIG (reference sequence). The CDR3 totals 17 residues. The V and J ends lost 3 bases and 0 bases respectively, with 15 bases between them. The CDR3 region is CAWRAFRTSSYNSPLHF. In nucleotides, the CDR3 is TGTGCCTGGAGGGCCTTTAGGACAAGCTCCTATAATTCACCCCTCCACTTT. The whole variable domain, remainder taken from reference TRBV30 and TRBJ1-6, is SQTIHQWPATLVQPVGSPLSLECTVEGTSNPNLYWYRQAAGRGLQLLFYSVGIGQISSEVPQNLSASRPQDRQFILSSKKLLLSDSGFYLCAWRAFRTSSYNSPLHFGNGTRLTVT.

CDR3 residues: CASSGESPPLGTQYF. CDR3 nucleotide sequence: TGTGCCAGCAGTGGAGAGAGCCCGCCCCTCGGGACCCAGTACTTC. V is TRBV2 and J is TRBJ2-5, with no clear D. The CDR3 extends over 15 amino acids. The V end lost 4 bases, the J end lost 7 bases, and 19 bases lay between the germline ends. Germline-derived CDR1 and CDR2 are SNHLY and FYNNEI.

The sample holds a few counts of this clone. The chain uses TRBV29-1 and TRBJ2-5, with TRBD2 identical over 9 bases. The CDR3 runs to 12 residues. With V trimmed by 7 bases and J by 11 bases, 11 bases remained unmatched. Germline CDR1 and CDR2: SQVTM and ANQGSEA. CDR3 nucleotides: TGCAGCGGCGGGAGGGGCCTAGGGGAGCAGTACTTC. Translating gives CSGGRGLGEQYF.

The J gene is TRBJ2-1, the V gene TRBV7-9; D is perhaps TRBD1 or TRBD2 (5 bases each). From germline, CDR1 is SEHNR and CDR2 FQNEAQ (reference sequence). This CDR3 spans 16 amino acids. Trimming took 2 bases from V and 2 from J, leaving 13 bases between them. CDR3 nucleotide sequence: TGTGCCAGCAGCTTATTTACCTGGGGGACCTACAATGAGCAGTTCTTC. Amino acids: CASSLFTWGTYNEQFF.

The genes are TRBV30 and TRBJ1-1; 8 positions agree with TRBD1. This CDR3 is 14 amino acids long. Germline V gene lookup returns CDR1 GTSNPN and CDR2 SVGIG (reference sequence). Trimming at V came to 2 bases and at J to 1 base, leaving 3 bases not matched to a gene. The CDR3 DNA reads as TGTGCCTGGAGTCAGACAGGGGCGAACACTGAAGCTTTCTTT. Its translation: CAWSQTGANTEAFF.

The J gene is TRBJ1-5, the V gene TRBV29-1; D call uncertain. Germline assignment: CDR1 SQVTM and CDR2 ANQGSEA. V shed 6 bases and J shed 12 bases, with 21 bases lying between them. The CDR3 is made up of 13 amino acids. The CDR3 loop is CSVAEEASGFQHF. In nucleotides, the CDR3 is TGCAGCGTAGCCGAAGAGGCTTCCGGTTTCCAGCATTTT.

The genes are TRBV6-1 and TRBJ2-3; D is perhaps TRBD1 or TRBD2 (6 bases each). V lost 1 base and J 8 bases, leaving 10 bases between the germline ends. Per the germline V gene, CDR1 is MNHNS and CDR2 is SASEGT. The CDR3 has 13 amino acids. CDR3 residues: CASSEVRGRTQYF. As DNA, the CDR3 is TGTGCCAGCAGTGAAGTACGGGGGCGTACGCAGTATTTT.

This clone was seen only a few times. The chain links TRBV11-2 to TRBJ2-1; D gene ambiguous. Trimming removed 5 bases from V and 10 bases from J, with 6 bases in between. The CDR3 is 10 amino acids. Germline CDR1 is SGHAT and CDR2 is FQNNGV. CDR3 bases: TGTGCCAGCAGCCGAGGCGAGCAGTTCTTC. This translates into CASSRGEQFF.

The chain recombines TRBV7-9 with TRBJ2-7; 11 bases are shared with TRBD1. Trimming cost V 0 bases and J 3 bases; bases outside gene matches: 4. This CDR3 contains 16 residues. Germline CDR1 SEHNR, CDR2 FQNEAQ (reference sequence). The CDR3, as DNA: TGTGCCAGCAGCTTAGCGTGGGGACAGGGGGTCTACGAGCAGTACTTC. This sequence encodes CASSLAWGQGVYEQYF.

There are a few counts of this clone. The rearrangement uses TRBV30 and TRBJ2-7; 11 bases are shared with TRBD2. Losses at the gene ends were 3 bases for V and 0 bases for J; bases not matched to a gene: 19. This CDR3 is built from 20 residues. From germline, CDR1 is GTSNPN and CDR2 SVGIG (reference sequence). In DNA, the CDR3 is TGTGCCTGGAGGCAAGGGACTAGCGGCGGACGTTCGACTTCCTCCTACGAGCAGTACTTC. This translates into CAWRQGTSGGRSTSSYEQYF. Full variable domain (rest looked up from reference TRBV30 and TRBJ2-7): SQTIHQWPATLVQPVGSPLSLECTVEGTSNPNLYWYRQAAGRGLQLLFYSVGIGQISSEVPQNLSASRPQDRQFILSSKKLLLSDSGFYLCAWRQGTSGGRSTSSYEQYFGPGTRLTVT.

This chain uses TRBV14 with TRBJ2-1; the D is unclear. The CDR3 is 15 residues long. Trimming left V 0 bases short and J 5 bases short, with 11 bases between. Germline V CDR1 and CDR2: SGHDN, FVKESK. The chain's CDR3 is CASSQDLGSHNEQFF. The CDR3 DNA reads as TGTGCCAGCAGCCAAGATCTGGGGTCCCACAATGAGCAGTTCTTC.

About this clone itself: This same CDR3 is encoded by further DNA sequences in the sample. The chain joins TRBV5-1 to TRBJ1-1; D is undetermined. The V end lost 1 base, the J end lost 8 bases, and 12 bases lay between the germline ends. Germline V gene sequence: CDR1 SGHRS, CDR2 YFSETQ. There are 13 residues in the CDR3. CDR3 sequence (DNA): TGCGCCAGCAGCTTGAGCGGGGAAATCGAAGCTTTCTTT. Protein product: CASSLSGEIEAFF.